This passage covers 2 T cell receptor beta chains from one sample sequenced in a study of cytomegalovirus exposure and HLA in healthy donors. PCR employed 60 Vbeta and 13 Jbeta primers. Using immunoSEQ multiplex PCR, the repertoire was profiled, and TCRdb retains in-frame clones only, with some absent. The sample consists of around 130,000 clones, 7% to 9.5% of them appearing once. The sequencing input was PBMCs. The receptor set was obtained from a woman aged 40 to 49 in good health and CMV-seropositive.

This clone was seen more than once but under ten times. The chain employs TRBV29-1 and TRBJ2-1; a possible D gene is TRBD2 (5 bases). Germline CDR1 reads SQVTM; CDR2 reads ANQGSEA. This CDR3 has 11 residues. The V gene lost 7 bases and the J gene lost 9 bases, with 13 bases spanning the gap. The CDR3, as DNA: TGCAGCGCCAGAAGTGGGAGTGAGCAGTTCTTC. The encoded protein is CSARSGSEQFF.

CDR3 amino acids: CATLPGTGAVNTEAFF. The CDR3 DNA is TGTGCCACCCTCCCCGGGACAGGGGCCGTGAACACTGAAGCTTTCTTT. The V call is TRBV7-9, the J call TRBJ1-1, with TRBD1 matching over 10 bases. Germline CDR1 and CDR2: SEHNR and FQNEAQ (reference sequence). This CDR3 contains 16 residues. Unmatched junction bases numbered 11, after V lost 10 bases and J lost 0 bases. The full variable domain, its missing parts supplied by reference TRBV7-9 and TRBJ1-1, is DTGVSQNPRHKITKRGQNVTFRCDPISEHNRLYWYRQTLGQGPEFLTYFQNEAQLEKSRLLSDRFSAERPKGSFSTLEIQRTEQGDSAMYLCATLPGTGAVNTEAFFGQGTRLTVV.